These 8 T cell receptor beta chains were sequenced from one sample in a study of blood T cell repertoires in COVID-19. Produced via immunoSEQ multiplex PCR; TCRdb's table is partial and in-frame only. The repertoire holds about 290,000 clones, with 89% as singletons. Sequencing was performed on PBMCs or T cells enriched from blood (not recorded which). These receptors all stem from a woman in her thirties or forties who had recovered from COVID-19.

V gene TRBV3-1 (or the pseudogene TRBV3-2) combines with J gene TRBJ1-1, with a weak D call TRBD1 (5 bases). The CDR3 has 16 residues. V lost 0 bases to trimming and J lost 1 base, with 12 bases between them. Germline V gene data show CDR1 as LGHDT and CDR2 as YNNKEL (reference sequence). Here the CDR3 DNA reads TGTGCCAGCAGCCAAGATCGGGGGTCTGAGAACACTGAAGCTTTCTTT. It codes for CASSQDRGSENTEAFF.

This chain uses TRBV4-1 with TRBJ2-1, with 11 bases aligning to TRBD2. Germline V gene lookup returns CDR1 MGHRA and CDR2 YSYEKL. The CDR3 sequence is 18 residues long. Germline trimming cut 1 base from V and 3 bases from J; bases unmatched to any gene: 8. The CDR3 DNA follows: TGCGCCAGCAGCCAAGCCCGACTAGCGGGATATCGCTACAATGAGCAGTTCTTC. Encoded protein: CASSQARLAGYRYNEQFF.

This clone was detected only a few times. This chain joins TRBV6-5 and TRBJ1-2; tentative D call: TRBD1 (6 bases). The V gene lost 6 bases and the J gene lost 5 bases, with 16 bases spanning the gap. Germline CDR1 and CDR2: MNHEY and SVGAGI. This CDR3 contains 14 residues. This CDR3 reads CASSALRGAYGYTF. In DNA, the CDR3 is TGTGCCAGCAGCGCCCTCCGGGGGGCTTATGGCTACACCTTC.

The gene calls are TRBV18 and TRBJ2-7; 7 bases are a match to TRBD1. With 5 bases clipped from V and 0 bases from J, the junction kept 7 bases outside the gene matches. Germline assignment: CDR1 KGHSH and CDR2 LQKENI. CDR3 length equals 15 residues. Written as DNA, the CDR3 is TGTGCCAGCTCAGAGGGGGCAGTTTACTCCTACGAGCAGTACTTC. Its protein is CASSEGAVYSYEQYF. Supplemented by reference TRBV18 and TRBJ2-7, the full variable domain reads NAGVMQNPRHLVRRRGQEARLRCSPMKGHSHVYWYRQLPEEGLKFMVYLQKENIIDESGMPKERFSAEFPKEGPSILRIQQVVRGDSAAYFCASSEGAVYSYEQYFGPGTRLTVT.

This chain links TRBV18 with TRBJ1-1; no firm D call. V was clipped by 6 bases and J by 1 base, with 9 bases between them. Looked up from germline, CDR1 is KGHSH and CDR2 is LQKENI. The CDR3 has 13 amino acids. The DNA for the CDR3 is TGTGCCAGCTCCATCACAGAGAACACTGAAGCTTTCTTT. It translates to CASSITENTEAFF.

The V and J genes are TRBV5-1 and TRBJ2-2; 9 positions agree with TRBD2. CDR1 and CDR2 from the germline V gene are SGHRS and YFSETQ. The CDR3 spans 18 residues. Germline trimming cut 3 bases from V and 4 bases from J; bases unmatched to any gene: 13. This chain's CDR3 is CASSSRPRGGAVTGELFF. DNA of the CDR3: TGCGCCAGCAGCTCCCGTCCCCGCGGGGGGGCGGTCACCGGGGAGCTGTTTTTT. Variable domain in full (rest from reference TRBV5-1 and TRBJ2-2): KAGVTQTPRYLIKTRGQQVTLSCSPISGHRSVSWYQQTPGQGLQFLFEYFSETQRNKGNFPGRFSGRQFSNSRSEMNVSTLELGDSALYLCASSSRPRGGAVTGELFFGEGSRLTVL.

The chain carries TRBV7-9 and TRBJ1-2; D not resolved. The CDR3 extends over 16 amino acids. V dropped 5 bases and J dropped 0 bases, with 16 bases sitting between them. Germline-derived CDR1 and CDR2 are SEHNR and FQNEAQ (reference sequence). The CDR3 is CASSPGSALANYGYTF. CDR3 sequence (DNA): TGTGCCAGCAGCCCTGGGTCAGCGTTGGCTAACTATGGCTACACCTTC. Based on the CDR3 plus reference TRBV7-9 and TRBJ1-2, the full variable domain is DTGVSQNPRHKITKRGQNVTFRCDPISEHNRLYWYRQTLGQGPEFLTYFQNEAQLEKSRLLSDRFSAERPKGSFSTLEIQRTEQGDSAMYLCASSPGSALANYGYTFGSGTRLTVV.

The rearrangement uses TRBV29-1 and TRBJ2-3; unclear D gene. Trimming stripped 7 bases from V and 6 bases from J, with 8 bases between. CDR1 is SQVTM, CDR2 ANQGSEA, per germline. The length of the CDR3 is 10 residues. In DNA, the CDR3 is TGCAGCGCTCTACGGGATACGCAGTATTTT. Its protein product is CSALRDTQYF.